This entry lists 17 T cell receptor beta chains sequenced from one sample in a study of T cells in Graves' hyperthyroidism and ophthalmopathy. Amplification of TCR beta CDR3 regions used RNA as the template. TCR CDR3 underwent first-round RT-PCR with the HTBI primer set. TCRdb fed the multiplex PCR reads into MiXCR, producing one record per CDR3 protein. This sample carries 410,000 or so distinct CDR3 sequences, roughly 15% of them seen once, and the ten largest clones take around 14%. The sequencing sample was made of blood. These receptors originate from a man younger than 35 with Graves' ophthalmopathy.

This chain uses TRBV6-1 with TRBJ2-3; D may be TRBD1 (5 bases). This CDR3 spans 12 amino acids. Trimming removed 6 bases from V and 2 bases from J, with 6 bases in between. Per germline, CDR1 MNHNS and CDR2 SASEGT. CDR3: CASSGHTDTQYF. CDR3 DNA: TGTGCCAGCAGCGGACACACAGATACGCAGTATTTT.

This clonotype was found many times. The J gene is TRBJ2-3, the V gene TRBV7-3; no clear D gene. The germline CDR1 and CDR2 sequences are SGHTA and FQGTGA. Trimming removed 2 bases from V and 5 bases from J, with 11 bases in between. The CDR3 has 14 amino acids. The CDR3 sequence: CASSLGRLGDTQYF. The CDR3 DNA follows: TGTGCCAGCAGCTTAGGTAGGCTCGGAGATACGCAGTATTTT.

Comment on this clonotype: A much larger clone differs by one base, so this may be a read error. This chain uses TRBV27 with TRBJ1-6; D is undetermined. Germline V lookup: CDR1 MNHEY, CDR2 SMNVEV (reference sequence). This CDR3 spans 14 amino acids. The germline V and J ends were trimmed by 0 bases and 9 bases, with 9 bases remaining between them. The CDR3 loop is CASSLSSLSSPLHF. The CDR3 coding sequence is TGTGCCAGCAGTTTATCGAGTCTGTCTTCACCCCTCCACTTT.

The V gene is TRBV5-1, the J gene TRBJ1-4; a weak D match, TRBD1 (5 bases). Germline V gene lookup returns CDR1 SGHRS and CDR2 YFSETQ. The CDR3 runs 14 residues. V was pared by 4 bases and J by 16 bases, with 23 bases between. The CDR3 region has the DNA TGCGCCAGCAGCAAATTATCACAAGGGGCCCTAAAGTTTTTT. This codes for CASSKLSQGALKFF.

This clonotype was recorded many times. The genes are TRBV7-9 and TRBJ1-1, with a tentative D call TRBD1 (6 bases). The length of the CDR3 is 15 residues. Trimming took 4 bases from V and 0 from J, leaving 12 bases between them. Germline V gene sequence: CDR1 SEHNR, CDR2 FQNEAQ (reference sequence). The CDR3 region has the DNA TGTGCCAGCAGCTCTTGGACAGACATGAACACTGAAGCTTTCTTT. This gives the protein CASSSWTDMNTEAFF.

In its sample, this clonotype was seen a few times. The chain combines TRBV4-2 with TRBJ2-1, with TRBD1 as a possible D gene (6 bases). Trimming took 0 bases from V and 7 from J, leaving 16 bases between them. The V gene's germline CDR1 is LGHNA and CDR2 YNFKEQ. The CDR3 contains 16 residues. The CDR3 bases are TGTGCCAGCAGCCAAGAGACAGGCTCTTTGGGGAATGAGCAGTTCTTC. Protein: CASSQETGSLGNEQFF.

This clonotype was found a few times. CDR3 residues: CASSLGIAYNSPLHF. The CDR3 nucleotides are TGCGCCAGCAGCTTGGGAATCGCCTATAATTCACCCCTCCACTTT. The V call is TRBV5-1, the J call TRBJ1-6; no clear D. The CDR3 runs 15 residues. CDR1 and CDR2 from the germline V gene are SGHRS and YFSETQ. V shed 0 bases and J shed 2 bases, with 6 bases lying between them.

This clonotype was seen only a few times. The gene calls are TRBV7-9 and TRBJ2-7; 11 nucleotides match TRBD1. Germline-derived CDR1 and CDR2 are SEHNR and FQNEAQ (reference sequence). Germline trimming cut 5 bases from V and 5 bases from J; bases unmatched to any gene: 11. The CDR3 runs to 16 residues. The CDR3 DNA reads TGTGCCAGCAGCCACGGGGACAGGGGGGCCCAGGACGAGCAGTACTTC. Its translation is CASSHGDRGAQDEQYF.

This clonotype was found many times. The chain joins TRBV6-2 or TRBV6-3 to TRBJ1-5, with D possibly TRBD1 on 6 matching bases. Between the trimmed V and J ends, which lost 6 bases and 9 bases, there was a span of 21 bases. CDR3 length equals 15 residues. Germline CDR1 MNHEY, CDR2 SVGEGT. CDR3 amino acids: CASRGGDRPFGPQHF. The DNA for the CDR3 is TGTGCCAGCAGAGGAGGCGACAGGCCATTTGGGCCCCAGCATTTT.

Comment on this clonotype: A read error may explain this, as a much larger clone is one base away. This rearrangement joins TRBV7-9 to TRBJ2-3; TRBD1 might be the D (6 bases). The CDR3 contains 15 residues. The V gene's germline CDR1 is SEHNR and CDR2 FQNEAQ (reference sequence). The CDR3 bases are TGTGCCAGCAGCACCGAGACAGGATTTACAGATGCGCAGTATTTT. Its protein is CASSTETGFTDAQYF. The whole variable domain, remainder taken from reference TRBV7-9 and TRBJ2-3, is DTGVSQNPRHKITKRGQNVTFRCDPISEHNRLYWYRQTLGQGPEFLTYFQNEAQLEKSRLLSDRFSAERPKGSFSTLEIQRTEQGDSAMYLCASSTETGFTDAQYFGPGTRLTVL.

This clonotype was counted at least ten times. V usage is TRBV5-6 and J usage is TRBJ1-2; 8 bases align to TRBD1. CDR1 SGHDT and CDR2 YYEEEE come from the germline V gene. V gave up 4 bases and J gave up 7 bases; unmatched junction bases: 12. CDR3 length equals 15 residues. CDR3 sequence: CASSPTDRVQGGYTF. In nucleotides, the CDR3 is TGTGCCAGCAGCCCGACGGACAGGGTACAGGGTGGCTACACCTTC.

This clonotype was detected many times. The chain couples TRBV27 to TRBJ2-1; D gene uncertain. Germline CDR1 reads MNHEY; CDR2 reads SMNVEV (reference sequence). Trimming removed 7 bases at V and 1 base at J, with 11 bases between. CDR3 length: 14 amino acids. CDR3 amino acids: CASKYTLSYNEQFF. In DNA, the CDR3 is TGTGCCAGCAAGTACACTTTGTCCTACAATGAGCAGTTCTTC.

The V gene is TRBV20-1, the J gene TRBJ2-7; tentative D call: TRBD1 (8 bases). The CDR3 contains 11 residues. Trimming took off 6 bases at V and 7 bases at J, with 13 bases between the two ends. CDR1 is DFQATT, CDR2 SNEGSKA, per germline (reference sequence). CDR3 region: CSADREGEQYF. The CDR3 DNA follows: TGCAGTGCGGACAGGGAGGGGGAGCAGTACTTC.

Comments on this clonotype: The junction does not match germline at one end; this may be a read error. This rearrangement joins TRBV12-3 or TRBV12-4 to TRBJ2-7, with D maybe TRBD2 (6 bases). CDR3 length: 15 residues. CDR3 sequence: CASSLEGLLTYGQYF. The CDR3, as DNA: TGTGCCAGCAGTTTGGAGGGGCTGTTAACCTACGGGCAGTACTTC.

This clonotype turned up a few times. The chain recombines TRBV27 with TRBJ2-2, with TRBD1 matching 10 bases. V was clipped by 8 bases and J by 4 bases; unmatched bases: 4. The CDR3 spans 14 residues. Germline-derived CDR1 and CDR2 are MNHEY and SMNVEV (reference sequence). The CDR3 sequence is CASRQGAGTGELFF. The CDR3 DNA is TGTGCCAGCCGACAGGGGGCGGGCACCGGGGAGCTGTTTTTT.

This clonotype has a count of ten or more. The chain recombines TRBV5-1 with TRBJ1-2; D possibly corresponds to TRBD1 (5 bases). V lost 2 bases to trimming and J lost 0 bases, with 8 bases between them. The CDR3 is 14 residues long. Germline V CDR1 and CDR2: SGHRS, YFSETQ. CDR3 nucleotides: TGCGCCAGCAGCTTTGGGGACTCTAACTATGGCTACACCTTC. It yields the protein CASSFGDSNYGYTF.

This clonotype was observed a few times. V gene TRBV19 combines with J gene TRBJ2-7; D possibly corresponds to TRBD1 (6 bases). The CDR3 consists of 15 residues. The germline V and J ends were trimmed by 5 bases and 1 base, with 15 bases remaining between them. In germline, CDR1 is LNHDA, CDR2 SQIVND (reference sequence). In nucleotides, the CDR3 is TGTGCCAGTAGTCACAGACAGGAGGTTTCCTACGAGCAGTACTTC. It translates to CASSHRQEVSYEQYF.